Below, 5 T cell receptor beta chains from the same sample are listed, as sequenced in a study of control samples from healthy donors and cancer patients. Sequencing was performed with immunoSEQ multiplex PCR; in TCRdb, only in-frame clones are kept and a portion is missing. This repertoire shows more than 50,000 clones, 95% to 97% found once; its top ten account for approximately 1.1%. The specimen sequenced was blood. The receptors shown here come from a woman younger than 35 in good health.

The V call is TRBV19, the J call TRBJ1-5; TRBD1 agrees at 11 bases. V was pared by 7 bases and J by 4 bases, with 12 bases of the junction left unmatched. The length of the CDR3 is 17 residues. The germline V gene encodes CDR1 LNHDA and CDR2 SQIVND (reference sequence). The DNA for the CDR3 is TGTGCCAGTAACCTCGGACAGGGGGCGGTGGGAAATCAGCCCCAGCATTTT. Protein sequence: CASNLGQGAVGNQPQHF.

This clone was counted only a few times. The chain carries TRBV7-9 and TRBJ2-7, with 8 bases that match TRBD2. Germline V lookup: CDR1 SEHNR, CDR2 FQNEAQ (reference sequence). The V gene end was trimmed by 10 bases and the J gene end by 0 bases; junction bases not matched to a gene: 5. This CDR3 is 13 amino acids long. In DNA, the CDR3 is TGTGCCACGACCGGGACTAGCTCCTACGAGCAGTACTTC. Protein: CATTGTSSYEQYF.

This sequence joins TRBV28 and TRBJ1-2; D remains unclear. The V end lost 3 bases, the J end lost 6 bases, and 11 bases lay between the germline ends. Germline CDR1 and CDR2: MDHEN and SYDVKM. The CDR3 sequence is 13 residues long. The CDR3 nucleotides are TGTGCCAGCAGTTTTTGGGAACGAGATGGCTACACCTTC. This codes for CASSFWERDGYTF.

The gene calls are TRBV20-1 and TRBJ1-6; D may be TRBD1 (5 bases). Germline lookup yields CDR1 DFQATT and CDR2 SNEGSKA (reference sequence). CDR3 length: 11 amino acids. The V end was cut by 1 base, the J end by 15 bases, with 10 bases between. This CDR3 is CSARGGGFLHF. CDR3 sequence (DNA): TGCAGTGCTAGAGGGGGCGGGTTCCTCCACTTT.

The gene calls are TRBV6-6 and TRBJ1-2; 8 bases line up with TRBD1. The CDR3 is 16 residues long. Germline loops: CDR1 MNHNY, CDR2 SVGAGI (reference sequence). The V segment lost 0 bases and the J segment 4 bases; nucleotides outside the gene matches: 7. The CDR3 protein is CASSYSGTGGVYGYTF. The CDR3 region has the DNA TGTGCCAGCAGTTACTCCGGGACAGGAGGTGTCTATGGCTACACCTTC.